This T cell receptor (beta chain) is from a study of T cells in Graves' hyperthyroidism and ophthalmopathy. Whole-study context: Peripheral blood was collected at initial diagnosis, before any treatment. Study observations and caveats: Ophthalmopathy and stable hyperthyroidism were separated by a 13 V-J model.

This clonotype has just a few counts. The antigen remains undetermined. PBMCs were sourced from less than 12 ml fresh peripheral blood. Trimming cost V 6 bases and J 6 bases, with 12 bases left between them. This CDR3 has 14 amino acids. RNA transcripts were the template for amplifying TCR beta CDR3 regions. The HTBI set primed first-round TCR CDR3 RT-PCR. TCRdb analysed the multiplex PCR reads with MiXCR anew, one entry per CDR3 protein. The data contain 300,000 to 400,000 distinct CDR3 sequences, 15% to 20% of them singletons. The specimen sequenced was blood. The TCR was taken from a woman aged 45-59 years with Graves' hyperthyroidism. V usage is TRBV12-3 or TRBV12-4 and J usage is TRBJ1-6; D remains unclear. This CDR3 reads CASSLTGLNSPLHF. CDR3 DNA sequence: TGTGCCAGCAGCCTGACGGGTCTTAATTCACCCCTCCACTTT.